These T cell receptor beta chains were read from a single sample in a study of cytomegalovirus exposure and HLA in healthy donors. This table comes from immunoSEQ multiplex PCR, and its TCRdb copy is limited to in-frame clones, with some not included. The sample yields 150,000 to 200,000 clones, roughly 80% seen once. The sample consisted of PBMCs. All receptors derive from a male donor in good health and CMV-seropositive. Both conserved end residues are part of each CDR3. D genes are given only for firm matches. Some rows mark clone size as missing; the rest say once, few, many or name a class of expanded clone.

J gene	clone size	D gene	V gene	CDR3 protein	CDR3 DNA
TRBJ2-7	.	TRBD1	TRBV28	CASSSNRDSWEQYF	TGTGCCAGCAGCTCGAACCGGGACAGCTGGGAGCAGTACTTC
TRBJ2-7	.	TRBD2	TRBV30	CAWAEKTSGSYEQYF	TGTGCCTGGGCTGAAAAGACTAGCGGGAGCTACGAGCAGTACTTC
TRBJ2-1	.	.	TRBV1	CTSSQDLGLAGTYNEQFF	TGCACCAGCAGCCAAGATCTGGGACTAGCGGGGACCTACAATGAGCAGTTCTTC
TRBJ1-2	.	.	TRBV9	CASSVAGPGANYGYTF	TGTGCCAGCAGCGTAGCAGGGCCAGGAGCCAACTATGGCTACACCTTC
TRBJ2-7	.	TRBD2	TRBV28	CASSQSGGASAYEQYF	TGTGCCAGCAGCCAAAGCGGGGGGGCCTCTGCTTACGAGCAGTACTTC
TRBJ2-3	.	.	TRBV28	CASTAETDTQYF	TGTGCCAGCACCGCCGAGACAGATACGCAGTATTTT
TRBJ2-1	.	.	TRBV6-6	CASSPPWRGRIPEQFF	TGTGCCAGCAGTCCCCCTTGGCGGGGCCGCATTCCTGAGCAGTTCTTC
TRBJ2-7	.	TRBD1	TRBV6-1	CASSAGQSYEQYF	TGTGCCAGCAGTGCGGGACAGAGCTACGAGCAGTACTTC
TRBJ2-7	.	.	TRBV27	CASRSRADRSLQCF	TGTGCCAGCAGAAGTCGGGCCGACAGGAGCTTACAGTGCTTC
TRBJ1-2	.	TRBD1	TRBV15	CATSRGGQGGNYGYTF	TGTGCCACCAGCAGAGGGGGACAGGGGGGGAACTATGGCTACACCTTC
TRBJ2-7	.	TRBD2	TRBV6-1	CASSAPTSGGSYEQYF	TGTGCCAGCAGTGCCCCGACTAGCGGGGGCTCCTACGAGCAGTACTTC
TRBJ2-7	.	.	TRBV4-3	CASSRDGSSYEQYF	TGCGCCAGCAGCCGGGACGGGAGCTCCTACGAGCAGTACTTC
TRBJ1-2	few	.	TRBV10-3	CAIRKQASYGYTF	TGTGCCATCAGGAAGCAGGCTTCATATGGCTACACCTTC
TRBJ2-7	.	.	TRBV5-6	CASSAFQLAYEQYF	TGTGCCAGCAGCGCATTCCAGTTGGCCTACGAGCAGTACTTC
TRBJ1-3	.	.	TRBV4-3	CASSRTVGERGPGNTIYF	TGCGCCAGCAGCCGAACTGTAGGCGAGCGGGGACCAGGAAACACCATATATTTT
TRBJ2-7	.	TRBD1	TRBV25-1	CASTRTGTGAYEQYF	TGTGCCAGCACCAGGACAGGGACAGGGGCCTACGAGCAGTACTTC
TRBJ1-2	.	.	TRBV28	CASSLLSGDVSFGYTF	TGTGCCAGCAGTTTGTTATCGGGGGACGTCTCGTTTGGCTACACCTTC
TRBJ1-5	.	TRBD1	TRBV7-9	CASSSGQGNQPQHF	TGTGCCAGCAGTTCGGGACAGGGAAACCAGCCCCAGCATTTT
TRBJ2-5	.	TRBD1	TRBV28	CASSSPDRGWETQYF	TGTGCCAGCAGTTCGCCCGACAGGGGTTGGGAGACCCAGTACTTC
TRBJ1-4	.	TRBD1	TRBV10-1	CASSPRQGLNEKLFF	TGCGCCAGCAGCCCCCGACAGGGGTTAAATGAAAAACTGTTTTTT
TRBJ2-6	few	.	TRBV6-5	CASSYQRSGANVLTF	TGTGCCAGCAGTTACCAGCGCTCTGGGGCCAACGTCCTGACTTTC
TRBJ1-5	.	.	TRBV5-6	CASSLWRLDQPQHF	TGTGCCAGCAGCTTGTGGAGGTTGGACCAGCCCCAGCATTTT
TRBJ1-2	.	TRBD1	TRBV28	CATGPGQGSYTF	TGTGCCACCGGCCCTGGACAGGGAAGCTACACCTTC
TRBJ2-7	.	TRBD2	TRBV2	CASSVGGPSGKWSYEQYF	TGTGCCAGCAGTGTCGGGGGGCCTAGCGGGAAATGGTCGTACGAGCAGTACTTC
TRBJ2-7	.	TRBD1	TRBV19	CASSIVSGGSYEQYF	TGTGCCAGTAGTATAGTTTCAGGGGGTTCCTACGAGCAGTACTTC
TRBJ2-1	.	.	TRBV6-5	CASSYSDGSSQFF	TGTGCCAGCAGTTACTCAGACGGGAGTAGCCAGTTCTTC
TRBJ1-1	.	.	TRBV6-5	CASTRGTVMNTEAFF	TGTGCCAGCACCCGGGGAACGGTGATGAACACTGAAGCTTTCTTT
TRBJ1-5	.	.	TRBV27	CASSSLWEGGSNQPQHF	TGTGCCAGCAGTTCACTGTGGGAGGGGGGAAGCAATCAGCCCCAGCATTTT
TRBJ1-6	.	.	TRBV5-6	CASSGGFNSPLHF	TGTGCCAGCAGCGGAGGCTTCAATTCACCCCTCCACTTT
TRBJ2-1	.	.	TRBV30	CAWSVWDRGIQREGLYNEQFF	TGTGCCTGGAGTGTATGGGACAGGGGAATTCAGCGGGAGGGCCTGTACAATGAGCAGTTCTTC
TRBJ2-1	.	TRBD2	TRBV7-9	CASIRQKLADNEQFF	TGTGCCAGCATCCGCCAGAAACTAGCGGACAATGAGCAGTTCTTC
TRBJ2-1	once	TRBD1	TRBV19	CASQPGQAYNEQFF	TGTGCCAGCCAACCGGGACAGGCTTACAATGAGCAGTTCTTC
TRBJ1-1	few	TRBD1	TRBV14	CASSLSRDRGSFF	TGTGCCAGCAGCCTCAGCCGGGACAGGGGTTCTTTCTTT
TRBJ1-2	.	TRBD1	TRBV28	CASLGGTGGGGYTF	TGTGCCAGCCTGGGGGGGACAGGGGGCGGAGGCTACACCTTC
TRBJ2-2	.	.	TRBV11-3	CATSEGVNTGELFF	TGTGCCACATCCGAGGGGGTTAACACCGGGGAGCTGTTTTTT
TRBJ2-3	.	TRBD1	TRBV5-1	CASSTDRGRTDTQYF	TGCGCCAGCAGCACAGACAGGGGGCGCACAGATACGCAGTATTTT
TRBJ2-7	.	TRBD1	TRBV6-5	CASSYSWDRVYEQYF	TGTGCCAGCAGTTACTCATGGGACAGAGTCTACGAGCAGTACTTC
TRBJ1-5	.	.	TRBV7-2	CASRPGHLNQPQHF	TGTGCCAGCAGGCCCGGACACCTCAATCAGCCCCAGCATTTT
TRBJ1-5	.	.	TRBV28	CASSFAGEFRQPQHF	TGTGCCAGCAGTTTCGCAGGCGAGTTTCGTCAGCCCCAGCATTTT
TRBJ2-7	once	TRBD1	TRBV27	CASSFTGQGAYGQYF	TGTGCCAGCAGTTTTACGGGACAGGGGGCCTACGGGCAGTACTTC
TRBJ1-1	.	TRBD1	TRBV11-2	CASSYGTGASDEAFF	TGTGCCAGCAGCTACGGGACAGGGGCGAGTGATGAAGCTTTCTTT
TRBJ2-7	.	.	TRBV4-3	CASSQATGSSYEQYF	TGCGCCAGCAGCCAAGCGACTGGGAGCTCCTACGAGCAGTACTTC
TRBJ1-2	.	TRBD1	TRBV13	CASSRTGGYGYTF	TGTGCCAGCAGCCGCACAGGGGGCTATGGCTACACCTTC
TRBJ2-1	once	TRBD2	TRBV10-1	CASSDRIASGRLSSYNEQFF	TGCGCCAGCAGTGATCGTATTGCTAGCGGGAGGCTTAGCTCCTACAATGAGCAGTTCTTC
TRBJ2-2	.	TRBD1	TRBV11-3	CASSQQGPNTGELFF	TGTGCCAGCAGCCAACAGGGGCCGAACACCGGGGAGCTGTTTTTT
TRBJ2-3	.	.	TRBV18	CASSPPGGWDTQYF	TGTGCCAGCTCACCACCGGGGGGATGGGATACGCAGTATTTT
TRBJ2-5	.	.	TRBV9	CASSVGQQGRHALQYF	TGTGCCAGCAGCGTAGGTCAACAGGGACGACATGCTCTCCAGTACTTC
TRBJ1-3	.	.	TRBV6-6	CASIPRGSADTIYF	TGTGCCAGCATCCCCAGGGGCTCCGCGGACACCATATATTTT
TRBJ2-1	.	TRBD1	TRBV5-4	CASSSLTGARAYNEQFF	TGTGCCAGCAGCTCGTTGACAGGGGCTCGCGCCTACAATGAGCAGTTCTTC
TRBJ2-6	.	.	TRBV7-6	CASSLSGFYSGANVLTF	TGTGCCAGCAGCTTATCAGGATTCTACTCTGGGGCCAACGTCCTGACTTTC
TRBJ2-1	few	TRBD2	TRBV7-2	CASSWREGRYNEQFF	TGTGCCAGCAGCTGGCGGGAGGGCCGGTACAATGAGCAGTTCTTC
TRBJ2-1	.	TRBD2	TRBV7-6	CASSPLRGGRWNEQFF	TGTGCCAGCAGCCCTCTTCGGGGGGGGCGATGGAATGAGCAGTTCTTC
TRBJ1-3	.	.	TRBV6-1	CASSEWHTGNTIYF	TGTGCCAGCAGTGAATGGCACACTGGAAACACCATATATTTT
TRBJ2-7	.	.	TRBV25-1	CASSERRVNEQYF	TGTGCCAGCAGTGAACGGAGGGTAAACGAGCAGTACTTC
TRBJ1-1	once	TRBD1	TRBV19	CASSPAEPGQGRAFF	TGTGCCAGTAGCCCGGCGGAACCGGGACAGGGGCGTGCTTTCTTT
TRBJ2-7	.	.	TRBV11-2	CASSYFRGHSYEQYF	TGTGCCAGCAGCTATTTTCGCGGCCATTCCTACGAGCAGTACTTC
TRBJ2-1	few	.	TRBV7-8	CASSLKGVSSSYNEQFF	TGTGCCAGCAGCTTAAAGGGGGTATCTAGCTCCTACAATGAGCAGTTCTTC
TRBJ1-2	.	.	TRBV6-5	CASSYTINYGYTF	TGTGCCAGCAGTTACACTATTAACTATGGCTACACCTTC
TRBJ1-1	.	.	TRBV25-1	CASSDAGRGGTEAFF	TGTGCCAGCAGTGACGCGGGGAGGGGGGGGACTGAAGCTTTCTTT
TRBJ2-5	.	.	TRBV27	CASSPRRSQETQYF	TGTGCCAGCAGTCCGCGGAGAAGCCAAGAGACCCAGTACTTC